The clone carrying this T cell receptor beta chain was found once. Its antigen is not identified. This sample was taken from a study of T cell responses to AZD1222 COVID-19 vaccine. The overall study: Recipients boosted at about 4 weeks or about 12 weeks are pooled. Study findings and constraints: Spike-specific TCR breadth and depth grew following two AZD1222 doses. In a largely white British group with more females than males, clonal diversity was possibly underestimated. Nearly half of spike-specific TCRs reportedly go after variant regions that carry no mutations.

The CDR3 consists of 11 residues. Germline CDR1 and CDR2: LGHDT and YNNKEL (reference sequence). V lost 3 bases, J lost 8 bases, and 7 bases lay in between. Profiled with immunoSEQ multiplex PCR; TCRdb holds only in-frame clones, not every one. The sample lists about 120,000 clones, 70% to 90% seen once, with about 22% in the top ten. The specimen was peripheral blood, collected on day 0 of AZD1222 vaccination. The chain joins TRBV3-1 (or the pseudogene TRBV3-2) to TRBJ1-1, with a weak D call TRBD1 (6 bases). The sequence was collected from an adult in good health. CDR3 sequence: CASSQDSEAFF. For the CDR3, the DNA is TGTGCCAGCAGCCAGGACAGCGAAGCTTTCTTT.